A few counts support the clone carrying this TCR beta chain. Antigen: not known. These data belong to a study of cytomegalovirus exposure and HLA in healthy donors. General observations from the study: In vitro assays verified that three CMV-associated chains recognized CMV antigens specifically. When analyzed later, a missense DCLRE1C variant was found to be linked to TCR beta V- and J-gene trimming. Among TCR beta chains of equal frequency, HLA-associated ones were more clonally expanded in a later analysis.

V was cut by 6 bases and J by 6 bases, with 12 bases left in between. Germline V gene sequence: CDR1 SQVTM, CDR2 ANQGSEA. The CDR3 has 11 residues. PCR primers comprised 60 Vbeta and 13 Jbeta primers. This table comes from immunoSEQ multiplex PCR, and its TCRdb copy is limited to in-frame clones, with some not included. The sample has over 75,000 clones, 67% seen once. Sequenced material: PBMCs. The TCR comes from a man under 40 in good health and CMV-seronegative. This chain joins TRBV29-1 and TRBJ2-7; possible D gene TRBD1, 6 bases. CDR3 protein: CSVTRGPEQYF. CDR3 DNA sequence: TGCAGCGTAACCAGGGGACCCGAGCAGTACTTC.